What follows are 9 T cell receptor beta chains derived from one specimen sequenced in a study of OX40 agonist ivuxolimab in advanced cancers. Sequencing used immunoSEQ multiplex PCR; TCRdb keeps in-frame clones, though not all of them. The sample carries a few thousand clones, about 71% recorded once. The sequences come from CD4+ or CD8+ T cells sorted from blood, collected in a trial of the OX40 agonist ivuxolimab. Receptor source: an adult with an advanced solid tumor such as melanoma, head and neck, liver or kidney cancer.

CDR3 residues: CASSLGGGSYEQYF. CDR3 bases: TGTGCCAGCAGCTTGGGCGGGGGTAGTTACGAGCAGTACTTC. V gene TRBV5-6 combines with J gene TRBJ2-7; 7 bases are a match to TRBD2. This CDR3 region has 14 residues. The V and J ends lost 0 bases and 4 bases, in that order; junction bases with no gene match: 4. Germline assignment: CDR1 SGHDT and CDR2 YYEEEE.

The chain combines TRBV7-9 with TRBJ1-2; D unresolved. This CDR3 has 12 amino acids. V was clipped by 5 bases and J by 7 bases, with 11 bases between them. Germline V gene lookup returns CDR1 SEHNR and CDR2 FQNEAQ (reference sequence). The chain's CDR3 is CASSPPDGGYTF. The CDR3 coding sequence is TGTGCCAGCAGCCCCCCTGACGGTGGCTACACCTTC.

The CDR3 here is CASSTGLLSRGYTF. The CDR3 DNA reads as TGTGCCAGCAGTACAGGGCTCCTATCCCGGGGCTACACCTTC. The genes are TRBV27 and TRBJ1-2; D possibly corresponds to TRBD1 (6 bases). Trimming left V 5 bases short and J 8 bases short, with 18 bases between. Germline V gives CDR1 MNHEY, CDR2 SMNVEV (reference sequence). The CDR3 is 14 amino acids.

This clone was seen a few times. The J gene is TRBJ2-7, the V gene TRBV7-9; the D is unclear. V was shortened by 5 bases and J by 6 bases, with 20 bases between the two germline ends. The CDR3 covers 15 residues. The germline gives CDR1 SEHNR, CDR2 FQNEAQ (reference sequence). CDR3 amino acids: CASSPTALGIVEQYF. The DNA for the CDR3 is TGTGCCAGCAGCCCAACGGCCTTGGGTATTGTCGAGCAGTACTTC.

The gene calls are TRBV25-1 and TRBJ2-3; 7 bases match TRBD1. CDR3 length: 16 residues. Germline V lookup: CDR1 MGHDK, CDR2 SYGVNS. After removal of 2 bases from V and 0 bases from J, the junction contained 5 bases not matched to a gene. CDR3 coding DNA: TGTGCCAGCAGTGAAGGGACAGCGTCTAGCACAGATACGCAGTATTTT. This sequence encodes CASSEGTASSTDTQYF.

The V and J genes are TRBV9 and TRBJ1-5, with D tentatively TRBD1 (5 bases). This CDR3 region has 14 residues. V dropped 4 bases and J dropped 3 bases, with 11 bases sitting between them. The V gene's germline CDR1 is SGDLS and CDR2 YYNGEE. CDR3 sequence: CASSLGGVNQPQHF. CDR3 nucleotide sequence: TGTGCCAGCAGCCTTGGAGGGGTCAATCAGCCCCAGCATTTT.

The chain joins TRBV9 to TRBJ1-2, with 8 bases matching TRBD1. The CDR3 consists of 18 residues. Germline-derived CDR1 and CDR2 are SGDLS and YYNGEE. V shed 3 bases and J 3 bases; nucleotides not matched to a gene: 16. The CDR3 sequence: CASSGYDRGADGDYGYTF. DNA of the CDR3: TGTGCCAGCAGCGGATACGACAGGGGAGCCGATGGGGACTATGGCTACACCTTC.

This clone was found once. The chain links TRBV11-2 to TRBJ2-1, with 9 bases that match TRBD2. The CDR3 covers 15 residues. Germline trimming cut 3 bases from V and 3 bases from J; bases unmatched to any gene: 3. Germline V gene data show CDR1 as SGHAT and CDR2 as FQNNGV. The DNA for the CDR3 is TGTGCCAGCAGCTTCGGCGGGGGGGACTACAATGAGCAGTTCTTC. This sequence encodes CASSFGGGDYNEQFF. Supplemented by reference TRBV11-2 and TRBJ2-1, the full variable domain reads EAGVAQSPRYKIIEKRQSVAFWCNPISGHATLYWYQQILGQGPKLLIQFQNNGVVDDSQLPKDRFSAERLKGVDSTLKIQPAKLEDSAVYLCASSFGGGDYNEQFFGPGTRLTVL.

The genes are TRBV4-3 and TRBJ2-7, with D possibly being TRBD2 (6 bases). CDR1 LGHNA and CDR2 YSLEER come from the germline V gene. V gave up 4 bases and J gave up 6 bases, with 7 bases separating them. This CDR3 contains 11 residues. CDR3 region: CASSRGGEQYF. In DNA, the CDR3 is TGCGCCAGCAGCCGGGGAGGCGAGCAGTACTTC.